A selection of T cell receptor beta chains follows, all from one sample in a study of blood T cell repertoires in COVID-19. Clones were read by immunoSEQ multiplex PCR, and TCRdb kept only the in-frame ones, dropping some. In the table there are approximately 410,000 clones, roughly 89% of which are singletons. Sequencing was carried out using peripheral blood. These receptors were taken from a woman in her 30s with active or convalescent COVID-19. The CDR3 runs from the conserved cysteine through the conserved F or W. A D gene is named only where the DNA matches it firmly. Size values are once, few and many counts, or a class for expanded clones, and some rows have none.

TRBD1	-	TRBV5-6	TRBJ2-6	TGTGCCAGCAGCTTGATGACAGGGGGGAGCTCTGGGGCCAACGTCCTGACTTTC	CASSLMTGGSSGANVLTF
TRBD1	-	TRBV6-2/TRBV6-3	TRBJ2-2	TGTGCCAGCAGCGTTAGACAGGGTGGGGTCACCGGGGAGCTGTTTTTT	CASSVRQGGVTGELFF
-	-	TRBV4-2	TRBJ1-1	TGTGCCAGCAGCCAAAAAACTACCGGGGGAGGGAACACTGAAGCTTTCTTT	CASSQKTTGGGNTEAFF
TRBD2	-	TRBV2	TRBJ2-1	TGTGCCAGCAAACCCGGGACTAGTTACAATGAGCAGTTCTTC	CASKPGTSYNEQFF
TRBD1	-	TRBV10-3	TRBJ1-2	TGTGCCATCAGACCGGGACAGTCGGGCTACACCTTC	CAIRPGQSGYTF
-	once	TRBV6-5	TRBJ1-1	TGTGCCAGCAGCCCATTTAGTATCCCTGAAGCTTTCTTT	CASSPFSIPEAFF
-	once	TRBV10-1	TRBJ2-3	TGCGCCAGCAGTGATTGGGGCGATCAGGCGCAGTATTTT	CASSDWGDQAQYF
-	-	TRBV5-1	TRBJ1-1	TGCGCCAGCACCCCTCTTGTTCGGGGAAACACTGAAGCTTTCTTT	CASTPLVRGNTEAFF
-	-	TRBV19	TRBJ1-5	TGTGCCAGTAGCCTGATCGTTATGAGGGATCTCCTCAATCAGCCCCAGCATTTT	CASSLIVMRDLLNQPQHF
-	-	TRBV19	TRBJ2-7	TGTGCCAGTAGTGCGGGACTTTGGGAGCAGTACTTC	CASSAGLWEQYF
TRBD2	-	TRBV29-1	TRBJ2-1	TGCAGCGTTGACGTAGCGGGGGGATTCTACAATGAGCAGTTCTTC	CSVDVAGGFYNEQFF
-	-	TRBV18	TRBJ1-5	TGTGCCAGCTCACCTTATTCCAGGGAAAGCAATCAGCCCCAGCATTTT	CASSPYSRESNQPQHF
-	-	TRBV7-2	TRBJ2-2	TGTGCCAGCAGCTTACCCGGGACTCGGTTTACCGGGGAGCTGTTTTTT	CASSLPGTRFTGELFF
-	-	TRBV20-1	TRBJ2-7	TGCAGTGCTAGTTTGGGCTACGAATCCTACGAGCAGTACTTC	CSASLGYESYEQYF
TRBD2	-	TRBV6-4	TRBJ2-2	TGTGCCAGCAGTGACGGGACTAGCGGGAGTGCGCTGTTTTTT	CASSDGTSGSALFF
TRBD1	-	TRBV14	TRBJ1-2	TGTGCCAGCAGCCAAAACCCGGGACAGAATGTCTATGGCTACACCTTC	CASSQNPGQNVYGYTF
TRBD2	once	TRBV5-6	TRBJ2-1	TGTGCCAGCAGCTCCCCACGGGGCGGGAGGGGTTCCGATGAGCAGTTCTTC	CASSSPRGGRGSDEQFF
-	-	TRBV5-1	TRBJ2-1	TGCGCCAGCAGCCTTTACGCGGTCGGGAAAGACAATGAGCAGTTCTTC	CASSLYAVGKDNEQFF
-	few	TRBV7-8	TRBJ2-5	TGTGCCAGCAGCTTATCCCAGGGGGAGACCCAGTACTTC	CASSLSQGETQYF
-	-	TRBV9	TRBJ2-1	TGTGCCAGCAGCGTAGCTTCCTACAATGAGCAGTTCTTC	CASSVASYNEQFF
-	-	TRBV6-8	TRBJ1-2	TGTGCCAGCAGTTACTTTATTGGACATTCTAACTATGGCTACACCTTC	CASSYFIGHSNYGYTF
-	few	TRBV5-1	TRBJ1-1	TGCGCCAGCAGCTTGGACGGACAGATGAACACTGAAGCTTTCTTT	CASSLDGQMNTEAFF
TRBD1	-	TRBV5-6	TRBJ1-3	TGTGCCAGCAGCCATGACAGGGGTTTTGGAAACACCATATATTTT	CASSHDRGFGNTIYF
TRBD2	-	TRBV11-3	TRBJ2-1	TGTGCCAGCAGCTCTAGCGGGGGGGCGTTCAATGAGCAGTTCTTC	CASSSSGGAFNEQFF
-	-	TRBV4-2	TRBJ1-2	TGTGCCAGCAGCCATTCCCCCGGGAACCAAGGCTACACCTTC	CASSHSPGNQGYTF
-	-	TRBV20-1	TRBJ1-2	TGCAGTGCTAGAGACAGCTATGGCTACACCTTC	CSARDSYGYTF
TRBD2	-	TRBV4-1	TRBJ2-1	TGCGCCAGCAGCCAAGATGTAGCGGGAGTGGATGAGCAGTTCTTC	CASSQDVAGVDEQFF